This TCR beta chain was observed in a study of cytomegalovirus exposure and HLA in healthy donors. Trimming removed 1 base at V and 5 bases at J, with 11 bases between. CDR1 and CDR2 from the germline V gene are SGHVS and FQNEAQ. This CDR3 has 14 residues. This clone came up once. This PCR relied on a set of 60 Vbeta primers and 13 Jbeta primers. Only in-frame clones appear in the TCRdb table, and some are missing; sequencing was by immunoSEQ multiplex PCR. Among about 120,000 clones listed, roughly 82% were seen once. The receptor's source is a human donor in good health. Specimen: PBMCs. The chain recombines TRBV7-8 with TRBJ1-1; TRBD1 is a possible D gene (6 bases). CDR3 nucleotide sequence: TGTGCCAGCAGCTTAGGGGCAGGGACAACTGAAGCTTTCTTT. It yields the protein CASSLGAGTTEAFF.